These 2 T cell receptor beta chains came from one sample sequenced in a study of blood T cell repertoires in COVID-19. Assay used: immunoSEQ multiplex PCR; TCRdb lists only in-frame clones, some missing. This sample has about 50,000 clones, with about 80% found just once. The sequenced sample was peripheral blood. The receptors were sampled from a man aged 60-69 years with acute or convalescent COVID-19.

The chain carries TRBV29-1 and TRBJ2-3; D ambiguous. The V gene lost 8 bases and the J gene lost 7 bases, with 13 bases spanning the gap. Germline lookup yields CDR1 SQVTM and CDR2 ANQGSEA. The CDR3 consists of 11 residues. The CDR3 DNA reads as TGCAGCACCATGACTGAAAATACGCAGTATTTT. It yields the protein CSTMTENTQYF.

V gene TRBV18 combines with J gene TRBJ2-7; 7 bases are shared with TRBD1. Trimming removed 6 bases from V and 4 bases from J; junction bases left unmatched: 12. CDR1 is KGHSH and CDR2 is LQKENI in the germline V gene. The CDR3 totals 15 residues. The CDR3 sequence is CASSPPGTAGYEQYF. CDR3 in DNA: TGTGCCAGCTCGCCCCCCGGGACAGCCGGGTACGAGCAGTACTTC.